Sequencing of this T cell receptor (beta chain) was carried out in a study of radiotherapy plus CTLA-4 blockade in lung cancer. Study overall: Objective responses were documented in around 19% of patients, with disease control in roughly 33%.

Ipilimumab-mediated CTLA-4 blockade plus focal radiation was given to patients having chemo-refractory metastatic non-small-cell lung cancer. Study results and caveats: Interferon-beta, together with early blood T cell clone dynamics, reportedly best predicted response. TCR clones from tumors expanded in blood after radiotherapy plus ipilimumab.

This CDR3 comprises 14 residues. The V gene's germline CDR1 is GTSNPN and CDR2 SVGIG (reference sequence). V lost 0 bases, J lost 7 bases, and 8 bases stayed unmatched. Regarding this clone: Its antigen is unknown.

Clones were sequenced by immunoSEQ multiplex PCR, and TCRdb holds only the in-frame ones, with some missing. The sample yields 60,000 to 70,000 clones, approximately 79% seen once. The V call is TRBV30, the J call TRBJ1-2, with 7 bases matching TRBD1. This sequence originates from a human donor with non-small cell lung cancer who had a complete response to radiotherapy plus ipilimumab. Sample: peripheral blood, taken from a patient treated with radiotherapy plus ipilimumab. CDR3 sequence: CAWSVYTTGVGYTF. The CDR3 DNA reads TGTGCCTGGAGTGTATACACAACAGGGGTTGGCTACACCTTC.